This T cell receptor (beta chain) was recorded in a study of T-cell reconstitution after alpha-beta-depleted transplantation in children. Study findings and constraints: As was reported, about two months after transplant, alpha-beta T cells came from several hundred expanded graft clones. One year after transplant, T-cell counts and diversity came mostly from newly produced T cells. High day-60 TCRbeta diversity in some patients came from surviving recipient T cells and thymic progenitors.

A TCRbeta library incorporating unique molecular identifiers was prepared. A single record per CDR3 protein comes from TCRdb applying MiXCR to the PCR reads. Of around 300,000 distinct CDR3 sequences in the sample, approximately 23% were seen once. This clonotype was seen repeatedly, ten times or more. The antigen is undetermined. Germline loops: CDR1 SGHRS, CDR2 YFSETQ. The ends were cut back, 4 bases at V and 2 bases at J, with 13 bases in the middle. This CDR3 comprises 15 residues. V gene TRBV5-1 combines with J gene TRBJ1-5; a weak D match, TRBD1 (5 bases). The receptor was isolated from a male patient between 5 and 17 years old who had a stem cell transplant for acute lymphoblastic leukemia, so the T cells may come from the graft donor. The specimen comprised PBMCs, mostly from graft donor cells, sampled 180 days after TCRalphabeta/CD19-depleted stem cell transplant. The CDR3 protein is CASSLGGIGNQPQHF. In nucleotides, the CDR3 is TGCGCCAGCAGCCTGGGGGGGATAGGCAATCAGCCCCAGCATTTT.